The T cell receptor beta chain under discussion was sequenced for a study of radiation and T cells in renal cell carcinoma. Study observations and caveats: From baseline, blood top tumor clonotypes peaked at 2 weeks post-radiation.

Using immunoSEQ multiplex PCR, the repertoire was profiled, and TCRdb retains in-frame clones only, with some absent. Of more than 140,000 clones in the sample, around four fifths are singletons; the top ten hold under 30%. CDR1 is SNHLY and CDR2 is FYNNEI in the germline V gene. The CDR3 totals 15 residues. V lost 7 bases to trimming and J lost 4 bases; unmatched junction nucleotides: 7. This clone showed up just a few times. Its cognate antigen is unknown. The sample's time point: baseline pretreatment blood. Treatment meaning: 15 Gy SBRT to primary tumor, nephrectomy 4 weeks later. Blood was sampled at baseline, 2 weeks and 4 weeks after SBRT. This renal cell carcinoma was of the clear cell type.

The TCR was taken from a woman aged 50 to 60 with renal cell carcinoma. This material consisted of blood, taken from a patient whose treatment included radiotherapy and nephrectomy. The chain links TRBV2 to TRBJ1-3; 10 nucleotides agree with TRBD1. CDR3 in amino acids: CASTGDRGSGNTIYF. The CDR3, as DNA: TGTGCCAGCACGGGGGACAGGGGATCGGGAAACACCATATATTTT.